One and the same sample provided the 26 T cell receptor beta chains below, sequenced in a study of T cells in Graves' hyperthyroidism and ophthalmopathy. Authors of the study amplified TCR beta CDR3 regions from RNA transcripts. Researchers ran a first-round RT-PCR on the TCR CDR3 using the HTBI primer set. TCRdb processed the multiplex PCR reads anew with MiXCR; each CDR3 protein has one entry. The table lists under 350,000 distinct CDR3 sequences, over 15% of them singletons. Source material: blood. All receptors derive from a woman aged 55 to 70 with Graves' ophthalmopathy.

This clonotype appeared many times. The chain couples TRBV2 to TRBJ1-5, with TRBD1 matching 8 bases. Per germline, CDR1 SNHLY and CDR2 FYNNEI. CDR3 length: 16 residues. The V and J ends lost 5 bases and 0 bases, in that order; junction bases with no gene match: 6. For the CDR3, the DNA is TGTGCCAGCAGTCCGCAGGGGGCGCTTAGCAATCAGCCCCAGCATTTT. Its protein product is CASSPQGALSNQPQHF.

This clonotype occurred many times. The chain has TRBV28 and TRBJ2-4; tentatively, D is TRBD1 (6 bases). V was pared by 5 bases and J by 0 bases, with 11 bases between. Germline CDR1 MDHEN, CDR2 SYDVKM. This CDR3 has 15 residues. The CDR3 loop is CASSIAGEAKNIQYF. For the CDR3, the DNA is TGTGCCAGCAGTATCGCAGGGGAAGCCAAAAACATTCAGTACTTC.

This clonotype has at least ten counts. The rearrangement uses TRBV13 and TRBJ1-2; TRBD1 matches 10 bases. Germline V gene sequence: CDR1 PRHDT, CDR2 FYEKMQ (reference sequence). V was clipped by 5 bases and J by 4 bases; unmatched bases: 10. The CDR3 length is 16 residues. CDR3 in DNA: TGTGCCAGCAGCCCCGATCCGGGACAGGGGAGCTATGGCTACACCTTC. Translated: CASSPDPGQGSYGYTF.

This clonotype was counted ten times or more. This sequence joins TRBV28 and TRBJ1-1; no definite D call. Trimming stripped 6 bases from V and 2 bases from J, with 10 bases between. Germline V CDR1 and CDR2: MDHEN, SYDVKM. The CDR3 runs 13 residues. This CDR3 is CASRRTLNTEAFF. The CDR3 DNA is TGTGCCAGCAGGAGGACCCTTAACACTGAAGCTTTCTTT.

V and J are TRBV20-1 and TRBJ2-7, with TRBD2 identical over 13 bases. With 1 base clipped from V and 2 bases from J, the junction kept 8 bases outside the gene matches. CDR1 and CDR2 (germline): DFQATT, SNEGSKA (reference sequence). This CDR3 spans 17 amino acids. The CDR3 sequence: CSARVSGTSGATYEQYF. In nucleotides, the CDR3 is TGCAGTGCTAGAGTTTCCGGGACTAGCGGGGCTACCTACGAGCAGTACTTC.

The rearrangement joins TRBV7-2 to TRBJ1-5, with D possibly TRBD1 on 6 matching bases. Germline V gene data show CDR1 as SGHTA and CDR2 as FQGNSA. V lost 7 bases to trimming and J lost 7 bases, with 14 bases between them. This CDR3 spans 13 amino acids. CDR3 residues: CASIPGVNQPQHF. CDR3 DNA sequence: TGTGCCAGCATCCCAGGGGTGAACCAGCCCCAGCATTTT.

This clonotype was seen at least ten times. CDR3 loop: CASSDRQQETQYF. CDR3 nucleotide sequence: TGTGCCAGCAGTGACAGACAGCAAGAGACCCAGTACTTC. The rearrangement uses TRBV6-1 and TRBJ2-5, with TRBD1 as a possible D gene (5 bases). The V and J ends lost 3 bases and 2 bases respectively, with 7 bases between them. Looked up from germline, CDR1 is MNHNS and CDR2 is SASEGT. This CDR3 is 13 amino acids long.

This clonotype has ten or more counts. This chain links TRBV2 with TRBJ1-5, with 8 bases that match TRBD1. The germline gives CDR1 SNHLY, CDR2 FYNNEI. After removal of 5 bases from V and 0 bases from J, the junction contained 12 bases not matched to a gene. The CDR3 contains 18 residues. CDR3 sequence: CASSPLGQGTYSNQPQHF. Here the CDR3 DNA reads TGTGCCAGCAGTCCCTTAGGACAGGGAACTTATAGCAATCAGCCCCAGCATTTT.

The chain recombines TRBV20-1 with TRBJ2-1; TRBD2 matches at 11 bases. In germline, CDR1 is DFQATT, CDR2 SNEGSKA (reference sequence). CDR3 length: 11 residues. J was trimmed by 12 bases and V by 6 bases; bases with no gene match: 4. The CDR3 region is CSAPTSGRQFF. CDR3 sequence (DNA): TGCAGTGCACCTACTAGCGGGAGGCAGTTCTTC.

This clonotype was seen only a few times. J is TRBJ2-2 and V is TRBV12-3 or TRBV12-4, with 11 bases aligning to TRBD1. J lost 6 bases, V lost 3 bases, and 3 bases had no gene match. The CDR3 has 15 residues. This CDR3 is CASSFRTGGPGELFF. In nucleotides, the CDR3 is TGTGCCAGCAGTTTCCGGACAGGGGGCCCCGGGGAGCTGTTTTTT.

This clonotype showed up many times. The rearrangement links TRBV28 to TRBJ2-3; a weak D match, TRBD2 (5 bases). Germline CDR1 is MDHEN and CDR2 is SYDVKM. The CDR3 contains 16 residues. V gave up 4 bases and J gave up 7 bases, with 21 bases separating them. In DNA form, the CDR3 reads TGTGCCAGCAGTTCCTACCGGGATCGCTCCGCTTATACGCAGTATTTT. Its protein is CASSSYRDRSAYTQYF.

In this sample, this clonotype turned up a few times. The chain joins TRBV5-8 to TRBJ2-5, with TRBD1 as a possible D gene (5 bases). CDR1 and CDR2 from the germline V gene are SGHTS and YDEGEE. This CDR3 is 13 amino acids long. V lost 3 bases and J lost 0, with 6 bases in between. CDR3 residues: CASSWGNQETQYF. The DNA of the CDR3 is TGTGCCAGCAGCTGGGGCAACCAAGAGACCCAGTACTTC.

The table lists this clonotype with many counts. V is TRBV20-1 and J is TRBJ2-1, with 8 bases aligning to TRBD2. V shed 0 bases, J shed 9 bases, and the junction held 4 bases outside the gene matches. The CDR3 spans 13 residues. CDR1 and CDR2 (germline): DFQATT, SNEGSKA (reference sequence). DNA for the CDR3: TGCAGTGCTAGAGATAGGACTAGCTTTGAGCAGTTCTTC. Its translation is CSARDRTSFEQFF.

This clonotype was seen repeatedly, ten times or more. The chain combines TRBV2 with TRBJ2-7; D gene ambiguous. Trimming removed 7 bases at V and 6 bases at J, with 13 bases between. The CDR3 covers 12 residues. CDR1 is SNHLY and CDR2 is FYNNEI in the germline V gene. The CDR3 spells CASKTSATEQYF. CDR3 nucleotide sequence: TGTGCCAGCAAAACCAGTGCTACCGAGCAGTACTTC.

The chain carries TRBV28 and TRBJ2-7; D not resolved. The CDR3 is 14 residues long. Germline CDR1 reads MDHEN; CDR2 reads SYDVKM. V was trimmed by 5 bases and J by 2 bases, leaving 13 bases between them. In DNA, the CDR3 is TGTGCCAGCAGTCCTGCGTTGGGGACCTACGAGCAGTACTTC. It specifies CASSPALGTYEQYF.

The chain carries TRBV6-2 or TRBV6-3 and TRBJ2-1, with D hard to call. This CDR3 spans 16 amino acids. V was shortened by 2 bases and J by 8 bases, with 19 bases between the two germline ends. Germline loops: CDR1 MNHEY, CDR2 SVGEGT. In DNA form, the CDR3 reads TGTGCCAGCAGTTACATTTGGGGTCGGTTACTCGATGAGCAGTTCTTC. Protein sequence: CASSYIWGRLLDEQFF.

This clonotype was found many times. This chain connects TRBV5-5 to TRBJ1-1, with D unclear. This CDR3 region has 16 residues. Looked up from germline, CDR1 is SGHKS and CDR2 is YYEKEE (reference sequence). V was shortened by 6 bases and J by 1 base, with 19 bases between the two germline ends. CDR3 DNA sequence: TGTGCCAGCACCTCTCTAGCGTATAAGCCGAACACTGAAGCTTTCTTT. It encodes CASTSLAYKPNTEAFF.

This clonotype was picked up a small number of times. The chain recombines TRBV5-1 with TRBJ2-2, with D perhaps matching TRBD1 (6 bases). The length of the CDR3 is 15 residues. The V end lost 4 bases, the J end lost 4 bases, and 14 bases lay between the germline ends. From germline, CDR1 is SGHRS and CDR2 YFSETQ. Written as DNA, the CDR3 is TGCGCCAGCAGCCCCTCTCTGGGGGCCACCGGGGAGCTGTTTTTT. Residues: CASSPSLGATGELFF.

This clonotype came up many times. The J gene is TRBJ2-2, the V gene TRBV5-1, with 10 bases aligning to TRBD2. This CDR3 comprises 15 residues. Germline V CDR1 and CDR2: SGHRS, YFSETQ. J was trimmed by 4 bases and V by 0 bases; bases with no gene match: 0. The CDR3 reads CASSLGLAGTGELFF. Here the CDR3 DNA reads TGCGCCAGCAGCTTGGGACTAGCGGGCACCGGGGAGCTGTTTTTT.

The chain links TRBV4-3 to TRBJ1-6; D perhaps matches TRBD1 (6 bases). This CDR3 has 15 amino acids. The V and J ends lost 0 bases and 9 bases respectively, with 12 bases between them. The germline CDR1 and CDR2 sequences are LGHNA and YSLEER. The CDR3, as DNA: TGCGCCAGCAGCCAAGAACAGGGCGTAGGTTCACCCCTCCACTTT. Its translation is CASSQEQGVGSPLHF.

This clonotype has more than one count but fewer than ten. The chain employs TRBV6-4 and TRBJ1-1; maybe TRBD1 (5 bases). V lost 8 bases and J 0 bases, leaving 13 bases between the germline ends. This CDR3 region has 14 residues. Germline assignment: CDR1 MRHNA and CDR2 SNTAGT. CDR3 bases: TGTGCCAGCGCACGGGACCCCATGAACACTGAAGCTTTCTTT. Residues: CASARDPMNTEAFF.

This clonotype was counted ten times or more. The chain employs TRBV6-1 and TRBJ2-5; 9 bases are a match to TRBD1. V lost 6 bases and J lost 4; bases outside the gene matches: 6. Per the germline V gene, CDR1 is MNHNS and CDR2 is SASEGT. The CDR3 spans 14 residues. CDR3 DNA: TGTGCCAGCAGAACACAGGGGGCTCGAGAGACCCAGTACTTC. Translating gives CASRTQGARETQYF.

This clonotype was detected ten times or more. The CDR3 region is CASSHGQLHSNYGYTF. CDR3 in DNA: TGTGCCAGCAGCCATGGACAGCTACATTCTAACTATGGCTACACCTTC. V usage is TRBV28 and J usage is TRBJ1-2; D perhaps matches TRBD1 (6 bases). Germline loops: CDR1 MDHEN, CDR2 SYDVKM. Deletions cut 6 bases from V and 0 bases from J, with 17 bases between. CDR3 size: 16 residues.

This clonotype was recorded at least ten times. The chain recombines TRBV15 with TRBJ1-5; D is possibly TRBD1 (6 bases). The CDR3 is 15 amino acids. Germline CDR1 is LNHNV and CDR2 is YYDKDF (reference sequence). The germline V and J ends were trimmed by 0 bases and 7 bases, with 13 bases remaining between them. In nucleotides, the CDR3 is TGTGCCACCAGCAGAGATACGGGGGCGGGGCAGCCCCAGCATTTT. This sequence encodes CATSRDTGAGQPQHF.

In regard to this clonotype: This could be a read error, since a much larger clone is one nucleotide away. The rearrangement uses TRBV11-2 and TRBJ1-3; tentatively, D is TRBD1 (5 bases). Trimming removed 3 bases at V and 2 bases at J, with 14 bases between. CDR1 SGHAT and CDR2 FQNNGV come from the germline V gene. The CDR3 is 16 residues long. CDR3 nucleotides: TGTGCCAGCAGCTTTTCTGGGGGAGCGGCTGGAAACACCATATATTTT. Translated, it gives CASSFSGGAAGNTIYF.

CDR3 DNA sequence: TGTGCCAGCAGCTTAGGGTCAGGGGGCTGGCGGACTGAAGCTTTCTTT. Protein: CASSLGSGGWRTEAFF. V gene TRBV11-2 combines with J gene TRBJ1-1, with 8 bases matching TRBD1. The CDR3 covers 16 residues. Germline CDR1 SGHAT, CDR2 FQNNGV. The V gene end was trimmed by 1 base and the J gene end by 5 bases; junction bases not matched to a gene: 9.